This is a list of T cell receptor beta chains from one sample in a study of T cells after somatic rescue of genetic block. Sequencing was performed with immunoSEQ multiplex PCR; in TCRdb, only in-frame clones are kept and a portion is missing. The sample lists tens of thousands of clones; approximately 96% were seen once. Sequencing used peripheral blood mononuclear cells (PBMCs). The origin of the receptors is a child under two years old. Both conserved end residues are part of each CDR3. Fields, in order: J gene, D gene, clone size, V gene, CDR3 DNA, CDR3 protein. The D gene is left open where the match is weak. The size entry is marked missing in some rows and otherwise reads once, few, many or a size class.

>TRBJ2-3|TRBD2|-|TRBV6-6
TGTGCCAGCAGTTACACTAGCGGGAGCACAGATACGCAGTATTTT
CASSYTSGSTDTQYF
>TRBJ1-1|TRBD1|-|TRBV30
TGTGCCTGGAGTGTACTAAGGACAGGTTCTGAAGCTTTCTTT
CAWSVLRTGSEAFF
>TRBJ2-1|-|-|TRBV11-2
TGTGCCAGCAGCTTAGGACACGGGGGCAATGAGCAGTTCTTC
CASSLGHGGNEQFF
>TRBJ2-7|TRBD2|-|TRBV19
TGTGCCAGTAGTGCAGGACTAGCGACGTTCTACGAGCAGTACTTC
CASSAGLATFYEQYF
>TRBJ2-3|-|-|TRBV9
TGTGCCAGCACCCTCGGCAGTGGGCTCACAGATACGCAGTATTTT
CASTLGSGLTDTQYF
>TRBJ2-1|TRBD2|-|TRBV5-1
TGCGCCAGCAGCTCCGGACTAGCGGGACCGTACAATGAGCAGTTCTTC
CASSSGLAGPYNEQFF
>TRBJ1-5|TRBD1|-|TRBV27
TGTGCCAGCAGTAAAATAAGGCAAGGGGGCAGACAGCCCCAGCATTTT
CASSKIRQGGRQPQHF
>TRBJ1-1|-|-|TRBV7-2
TGTGCCAGCAGCTTACAGGGGAACACTGAAGCTTTCTTT
CASSLQGNTEAFF
>TRBJ1-2|TRBD1|once|TRBV10-3
TGTGCCATCAGTGAGAGGACAGGGATTATTAACTATGGCTACACCTTC
CAISERTGIINYGYTF
>TRBJ2-7|-|once|TRBV6-6
TGTGCCAGCAGTTACTGGCGTTCGGGGCAGTACTTC
CASSYWRSGQYF
>TRBJ1-1|-|-|TRBV5-4
TGTGCCAGCAGCTTGTTAGGGGGGTCTGAAGCTTTCTTT
CASSLLGGSEAFF
>TRBJ1-2|TRBD1|-|TRBV5-4
TGTGCCAGCAGCTTGGCAGGGGGCTATGGCTACACCTTC
CASSLAGGYGYTF
>TRBJ2-1|TRBD2|-|TRBV11-2
TGTGCCAGCAGCTTAGGTTTAGCGGGAGAGAATGAGCAGTTCTTC
CASSLGLAGENEQFF
>TRBJ1-2|-|once|TRBV2
TGTGCCACCAACCGGGGGCACTATGGCTACACCTTC
CATNRGHYGYTF
>TRBJ2-1|TRBD2|-|TRBV5-1
TGCGCCAGCAGCCTCTACAGCGGGGACTACAATGAGCAGTTCTTC
CASSLYSGDYNEQFF
>TRBJ2-5|-|-|TRBV4-1
TGCGCCAGCAGCCAAGTACGGGAACGAGAGACCCAGTACTTC
CASSQVRERETQYF
>TRBJ2-7|TRBD2|-|TRBV5-1
TGCGCCAGCAGCTTGGTAGGGGGACTAGTTAGCTACGAGCAGTACTTC
CASSLVGGLVSYEQYF
>TRBJ1-6|-|-|TRBV7-2
TGTGCCAGCAGCTCGAGAGGGCCGAAGGAAAGGAATTCACCCCTCCACTTT
CASSSRGPKERNSPLHF
>TRBJ2-5|-|-|TRBV9
TGTGCCAGCAGCGCAGGCCAAGAGACCCAGTACTTC
CASSAGQETQYF
>TRBJ1-5|-|-|TRBV19
TGTGCCAGTAGTATTGAGATAAATCAGCCCCAGCATTTT
CASSIEINQPQHF
>TRBJ2-3|-|once|TRBV29-1
TGCAGCGTTGAAGAGGTTTGGGCAGAAGATACGCAGTATTTT
CSVEEVWAEDTQYF
>TRBJ2-3|-|-|TRBV10-3
TGTGCCATCAGTGAGAGCGGGAGCACAGATACGCAGTATTTT
CAISESGSTDTQYF
>TRBJ2-3|TRBD1|-|TRBV4-1
TGCGCCAGCAGCCAACCAGACAGGGGCACAGATACGCAGTATTTT
CASSQPDRGTDTQYF
>TRBJ2-1|-|-|TRBV27
TGTGCCAGCAGTTTAGAGGGGGGGAACTACAATGAGCAGTTCTTC
CASSLEGGNYNEQFF
>TRBJ1-1|-|few|TRBV9
TGTGCCAGCACCGGGGGAGGGTGGACTGAAGCTTTCTTT
CASTGGGWTEAFF
>TRBJ1-5|TRBD1|-|TRBV7-2
TGTGCCAGCAGCCCCCGGACAGGGAGCAATCAGCCCCAGCATTTT
CASSPRTGSNQPQHF
>TRBJ2-3|TRBD1|once|TRBV11-2
TGTGCCAGCAGCTCCCATCGGGACAGGGGACCTTTGAGGACAGATACGCAGTATTTT
CASSSHRDRGPLRTDTQYF
>TRBJ2-1|TRBD2|-|TRBV29-1
TGCAGCGTTGAAGACATAGCGGGGAAGCAGTTCTTC
CSVEDIAGKQFF
>TRBJ2-2|TRBD2|-|TRBV7-3
TGTGCCAGCAGTCAAAGGGGACTAGCGGGAGCTAACGGGGAGCTGTTTTTT
CASSQRGLAGANGELFF
>TRBJ1-5|TRBD1|-|TRBV23-1
TGCGCCAGCAGTCAACGACCCAGGGGGAGCCAGCCCCAGCATTTT
CASSQRPRGSQPQHF
>TRBJ1-3|-|-|TRBV4-2
TGTGCCAGCAGCCAAGAGGGGAACACCATATATTTT
CASSQEGNTIYF
>TRBJ1-1|-|once|TRBV27
TGTGCCAGCAGTTTATACGCCCCAGGGAACACTGAAGCTTTCTTT
CASSLYAPGNTEAFF
>TRBJ2-3|-|-|TRBV7-3
TGTGCCAGCAGCTTAACTCTGGGAGGACCAGATACGCAGTATTTT
CASSLTLGGPDTQYF
>TRBJ2-3|TRBD1|-|TRBV10-1
TGCGCCAGCAGTGCCCCGGGACAGGGCACAGATACGCAGTATTTT
CASSAPGQGTDTQYF
>TRBJ2-3|TRBD1|-|TRBV25-1
TGTGCCAGCAGTGAAACAGGGGGCCCAGATACGCAGTATTTT
CASSETGGPDTQYF
>TRBJ1-1|TRBD1|-|TRBV28
TGTGCCAGCAGTCCTCGCACAGGGGCGAACACTGAAGCTTTCTTT
CASSPRTGANTEAFF
>TRBJ2-2|TRBD2|-|TRBV27
TGTGCCAGCAGTTTACTAGCGGGATCCGGGGAGCTGTTTTTT
CASSLLAGSGELFF
>TRBJ2-1|TRBD2|once|TRBV19
TGTGCCAGTAACCCAGCGGGAGATGCCTACAATGAGCAGTTCTTC
CASNPAGDAYNEQFF
>TRBJ1-4|-|-|TRBV6-5
TGTGCCAGCAGTTACTCGACAGCAACTAATGAAAAACTGTTTTTT
CASSYSTATNEKLFF
>TRBJ2-7|TRBD1|-|TRBV5-1
TGCGCCAGCAGACCTTGGACAGGGATCGCCTACGAGCAGTACTTC
CASRPWTGIAYEQYF